Listed below are T cell receptor beta chains from one sample, sequenced in a study of blood T cell repertoires in COVID-19. Produced via immunoSEQ multiplex PCR; TCRdb's table is partial and in-frame only. Here the sample spans a few hundred thousand clones, about 90% being singletons. Sequenced material: PBMCs or T cells enriched from blood (not recorded which). All receptors derive from a young man who had recovered from COVID-19. Both conserved end residues are part of each CDR3. The order of the fields is D gene, clone size, V gene, J gene, CDR3 protein, CDR3 DNA. The D gene is left open where the match is weak. Clone sizes are given selectively: once, few, many, or a class where the clone is expanded.

.	.	TRBV5-4	TRBJ2-7	CASSLGAAGNYEQYF	TGTGCCAGCAGCTTGGGTGCCGCAGGGAATTACGAGCAGTACTTC
.	.	TRBV18	TRBJ1-4	CASSRAGFRTNEKLFF	TGTGCCAGCTCGCGTGCAGGGTTTAGGACTAATGAAAAACTGTTTTTT
TRBD1	.	TRBV5-1	TRBJ2-3	CASSLQGQSTDTQYF	TGCGCCAGCAGCTTACAGGGACAGAGCACAGATACGCAGTATTTT
.	.	TRBV12-5	TRBJ1-1	CASGAPMNTEAFF	TGTGCTAGTGGTGCTCCTATGAACACTGAAGCTTTCTTT
.	.	TRBV2	TRBJ2-1	CASGSIQSLKYNEQFF	TGTGCCAGCGGGAGCATTCAGAGCCTAAAGTACAATGAGCAGTTCTTC
TRBD1	.	TRBV18	TRBJ1-3	CASSGQASSGNTIYF	TGTGCCAGCTCCGGACAGGCAAGCTCTGGAAACACCATATATTTT
TRBD2	.	TRBV18	TRBJ2-7	CASSESGGVYEQYF	TGTGCCAGCTCAGAAAGCGGGGGGGTTTACGAGCAGTACTTC
.	.	TRBV7-2	TRBJ1-3	CASSPGGWDFSGNTIYF	TGTGCCAGCAGCCCGGGTGGGTGGGACTTCTCTGGAAACACCATATATTTT
.	.	TRBV14	TRBJ1-1	CASRRRNTEAFF	TGTGCCAGCAGGCGGAGGAACACTGAAGCTTTCTTT
TRBD2	.	TRBV6-5	TRBJ2-1	CASSRAGVGNEQFF	TGTGCCAGCAGTCGAGCGGGGGTGGGCAATGAGCAGTTCTTC
.	.	TRBV6-1	TRBJ1-5	CASSDLGGGNQPQHF	TGTGCCAGCAGTGATCTGGGGGGGGGCAATCAGCCCCAGCATTTT
.	.	TRBV27	TRBJ1-2	CATKPGAGNYGYTF	TGTGCCACCAAACCAGGGGCCGGTAACTATGGCTACACCTTC
.	.	TRBV6-5	TRBJ1-1	CASRHTLNTEAFF	TGTGCCAGCAGACACACATTGAACACTGAAGCTTTCTTT
.	.	TRBV14	TRBJ1-2	CASSQSGYGYTF	TGTGCCAGCAGCCAAAGCGGCTATGGCTACACCTTC
.	.	TRBV29-1	TRBJ2-2	CSVENPEYTGELFF	TGCAGCGTTGAAAACCCAGAATACACCGGGGAGCTGTTTTTT
TRBD2	few	TRBV10-3	TRBJ2-1	CATTSGGAYEQFF	TGTGCCACCACTAGCGGGGGGGCTTATGAGCAGTTCTTC
TRBD1	.	TRBV7-9	TRBJ2-7	CASGRQGSYEQYF	TGTGCCAGCGGAAGACAGGGATCCTACGAGCAGTACTTC
.	.	TRBV6-1	TRBJ1-1	CASSEGVAEAFF	TGTGCCAGCAGCGAAGGTGTCGCTGAAGCTTTCTTT
.	.	TRBV6-5	TRBJ1-4	CASSYDGGQKLFF	TGTGCCAGCAGTTACGATGGAGGCCAAAAACTGTTTTTT
TRBD2	.	TRBV27	TRBJ2-1	CASTLASGGSYNEQFF	TGTGCCAGCACCCTTGCGAGCGGGGGGTCCTACAATGAGCAGTTCTTC
.	.	TRBV27	TRBJ1-2	CASSFRAGYGYTF	TGTGCCAGCAGTTTCAGGGCCGGCTATGGCTACACCTTC
TRBD1	.	TRBV10-3	TRBJ1-1	CAIRGQGMMNTEAFF	TGTGCCATCAGGGGACAGGGTATGATGAACACTGAAGCTTTCTTT
TRBD1	.	TRBV5-1	TRBJ2-5	CASSPWDREETQYF	TGCGCCAGCAGCCCGTGGGACAGAGAAGAGACCCAGTACTTC
.	.	TRBV6-2/TRBV6-3	TRBJ1-1	CASSYGGRTEAFF	TGTGCCAGCAGTTATGGCGGGCGCACTGAAGCTTTCTTT
.	once	TRBV7-2	TRBJ2-3	CASREGGVGGTDTQYF	TGTGCCAGCAGGGAAGGCGGGGTGGGAGGCACAGATACGCAGTATTTT
.	.	TRBV6-4	TRBJ1-6	CASSGDSNSPLHF	TGTGCCAGCAGTGGCGACTCAAATTCACCCCTCCACTTT
.	.	TRBV3-1/TRBV3-2	TRBJ2-7	CASSQVVLGRPYEQYF	TGTGCCAGCAGCCAAGTGGTTTTGGGCAGGCCCTACGAGCAGTACTTC
TRBD2	.	TRBV24-1	TRBJ2-1	CATSASSGGDLSSYNEQFF	TGTGCCACCAGTGCTTCTAGCGGGGGGGATCTGAGCTCCTACAATGAGCAGTTCTTC
.	.	TRBV5-1	TRBJ2-2	CASSLSRGAGTGELFF	TGCGCCAGCAGCTTGAGTAGGGGCGCTGGGACCGGGGAGCTGTTTTTT
.	.	TRBV19	TRBJ2-7	CANRQLHCYEQYF	TGTGCCAACCGACAGTTACACTGCTACGAGCAGTACTTC